This T cell receptor (beta chain) was recovered during a study of T cell responses to AZD1222 COVID-19 vaccine. The CDR3 sequence is 16 residues long. The junction had 1 base not matched to a gene; V was cut back by 0 bases and J by 2 bases. The germline CDR1 and CDR2 sequences are LGHNA and YNFKEQ. Sequencing was performed with immunoSEQ multiplex PCR; in TCRdb, only in-frame clones are kept and a portion is missing. The sample lists under 150,000 clones; more than 85% were seen once. This rearrangement joins TRBV4-2 to TRBJ2-6; 7 nucleotides line up with TRBD2. The sequencing here drew on peripheral blood, taken on day 0 of AZD1222 vaccination. This TCR derives from an adult in good health. The CDR3 nucleotides read TGTGCCAGCAGCCAAGATGCGGGGGCTGGGGCCAACGTCCTGACTTTC. Translated, it gives CASSQDAGAGANVLTF.